A single sample is the source of the 15 T cell receptor beta chains below, sequenced in a study of T cell responses to AZD1222 COVID-19 vaccine. Data came from immunoSEQ multiplex PCR; TCRdb stores just in-frame clones and leaves some out. The table has 75,000 to 95,000 clones, 70% to 90% seen once; the top ten hold approximately 13%. Sequences were derived from peripheral blood, sampled on day 0 of AZD1222 vaccination. The receptors here all came from an adult in good health.

This chain joins TRBV18 and TRBJ2-7; TRBD1 might be the D (6 bases). The CDR3 sequence is 15 residues long. The germline V and J ends were trimmed by 3 bases and 0 bases, with 12 bases remaining between them. Germline lookup yields CDR1 KGHSH and CDR2 LQKENI. CDR3 DNA sequence: TGTGCCAGCTCACCGGTAGGGGGAAGCTCCTACGAGCAGTACTTC. Translating it yields CASSPVGGSSYEQYF.

The genes are TRBV19 and TRBJ2-3; perhaps TRBD1 as D (5 bases). Germline CDR1 LNHDA, CDR2 SQIVND (reference sequence). The CDR3 runs 15 residues. V lost 5 bases and J 0 bases, leaving 12 bases between the germline ends. The CDR3 DNA is TGTGCCAGTAGTTCCACAGGACCTAGCACAGATACGCAGTATTTT. Its protein product is CASSSTGPSTDTQYF.

The rearrangement joins TRBV29-1 to TRBJ1-2; 7 bases fit TRBD1. The V gene's germline CDR1 is SQVTM and CDR2 ANQGSEA. The trim removed 0 bases at V and 1 base at J, leaving 11 bases unmatched. This CDR3 is 17 amino acids long. The CDR3 coding sequence is TGCAGCGTTGAAGAAGAGGGGCGGGACAGTTTTAACTATGGCTACACCTTC. This sequence encodes CSVEEEGRDSFNYGYTF.

This chain links TRBV24-1 with TRBJ2-1, with D possibly matching TRBD1 (5 bases). The germline gives CDR1 KGHDR, CDR2 SFDVKD. Trimming took 1 base from V and 10 from J, leaving 13 bases between them. The CDR3 spans 14 residues. CDR3 nucleotide sequence: TGTGCCACCAGTGATTTACCGGACATTCGGGAGCAGTTCTTC. It translates to CATSDLPDIREQFF.

The chain has TRBV6-2 or TRBV6-3 and TRBJ2-3; D call uncertain. Germline assignment: CDR1 MNHEY and CDR2 SVGEGT. V lost 1 base, J lost 2 bases, and 1 base lay in between. The CDR3 has 12 residues. CDR3 sequence reads: CASSYFTDTQYF. The DNA for the CDR3 is TGTGCCAGCAGTTACTTCACAGATACGCAGTATTTT.

The chain employs TRBV7-2 and TRBJ1-1; D is possibly TRBD1 (6 bases). Germline CDR1 SGHTA, CDR2 FQGNSA. The CDR3 is 13 residues long. V lost 5 bases and J lost 8, with 15 bases in between. The CDR3 DNA reads as TGTGCCAGCAGCCCGGTTGGAGGGGGAGAAGCTTTCTTT. Protein: CASSPVGGGEAFF.

The chain uses TRBV28 and TRBJ1-5; D gene uncertain. There are 13 residues in the CDR3. V was clipped by 5 bases and J by 8 bases, with 13 bases between them. Germline CDR1 is MDHEN and CDR2 is SYDVKM. CDR3 residues: CASSADLLEPQHF. As DNA, the CDR3 is TGTGCCAGCAGTGCGGACTTGTTAGAGCCCCAGCATTTT.

The chain links TRBV5-4 to TRBJ2-1; 9 bases are a match to TRBD2. V lost 4 bases, J lost 6 bases, and 8 bases stayed unmatched. This CDR3 spans 15 amino acids. Germline V gene lookup returns CDR1 SGHNT and CDR2 YYREEE (reference sequence). The CDR3 DNA sequence: TGTGCCAGCAGCCCGGTTAGCGGGGGCCTCAATGAGCAGTTCTTC. Encoded protein: CASSPVSGGLNEQFF.

The rearrangement joins TRBV4-1 to TRBJ2-7, with D uncertain. The CDR3 runs 15 residues. The germline V gene has CDR1 MGHRA and CDR2 YSYEKL. Trimming took 0 bases from V and 0 from J, leaving 9 bases between them. The CDR3 here is CASSQEKASSYEQYF. In DNA form, the CDR3 reads TGCGCCAGCAGCCAAGAAAAGGCGAGCTCCTACGAGCAGTACTTC.

The CDR3 DNA reads TGTGCCAGCAGCGTACAGGGGAGTCCCTACGAGCAGTACTTC. Translation: CASSVQGSPYEQYF. The chain links TRBV28 to TRBJ2-7, with TRBD1 matching over 7 bases. CDR1 is MDHEN and CDR2 is SYDVKM in the germline V gene. Germline trimming cut 6 bases from V and 2 bases from J; bases unmatched to any gene: 7. This CDR3 is built from 14 residues.

The rearrangement links TRBV4-2 to TRBJ2-7; TRBD1 agrees at 7 bases. Unmatched junction bases numbered 13, after V lost 0 bases and J lost 2 bases. Germline V gives CDR1 LGHNA, CDR2 YNFKEQ. The CDR3 spans 18 residues. DNA for the CDR3: TGTGCCAGCAGCCAAGATAGGACCAGGGGGACAGTGACCTACGAGCAGTACTTC. The encoded protein is CASSQDRTRGTVTYEQYF.

The chain links TRBV7-9 to TRBJ2-1; tentatively, D is TRBD2 (5 bases). This CDR3 has 15 amino acids. V lost 2 bases to trimming and J lost 0 bases, with 8 bases between them. The germline V gene encodes CDR1 SEHNR and CDR2 FQNEAQ (reference sequence). The CDR3 loop is CASSLRGSSYNEQFF. The CDR3 nucleotides read TGTGCCAGCAGCTTACGGGGAAGCTCCTACAATGAGCAGTTCTTC.

The chain combines TRBV9 with TRBJ2-5; D uncertain. The CDR3 consists of 15 residues. The germline V and J ends were trimmed by 5 bases and 0 bases, with 14 bases remaining between them. Germline V lookup: CDR1 SGDLS, CDR2 YYNGEE. Here the CDR3 reads CASSTDGYYQETQYF. The CDR3 DNA sequence: TGTGCCAGCAGTACGGACGGATACTACCAAGAGACCCAGTACTTC.

This clone occurred a few times. The chain carries TRBV6-2 or TRBV6-3 and TRBJ1-2, with D uncertain. CDR1 is MNHEY and CDR2 is SVGEGT in the germline V gene. Trimming shortened V by 5 bases and J by 4 bases, and 11 bases separated the two germline ends. The CDR3 is 13 residues long. The CDR3: CASSLGESYGYTF. Written as DNA, the CDR3 is TGTGCCAGCAGTCTAGGAGAATCCTATGGCTACACCTTC.

CDR3 DNA sequence: TGTGCCATCAGTGGGAAACGGGAGGATGAAAAACTGTTTTTT. As protein: CAISGKREDEKLFF. This sequence joins TRBV10-3 and TRBJ1-4; D is undetermined. The CDR3 loop spans 14 amino acids. V lost 4 bases and J 6 bases, leaving 12 bases between the germline ends. Per the germline V gene, CDR1 is ENHRY and CDR2 is SYGVKD.